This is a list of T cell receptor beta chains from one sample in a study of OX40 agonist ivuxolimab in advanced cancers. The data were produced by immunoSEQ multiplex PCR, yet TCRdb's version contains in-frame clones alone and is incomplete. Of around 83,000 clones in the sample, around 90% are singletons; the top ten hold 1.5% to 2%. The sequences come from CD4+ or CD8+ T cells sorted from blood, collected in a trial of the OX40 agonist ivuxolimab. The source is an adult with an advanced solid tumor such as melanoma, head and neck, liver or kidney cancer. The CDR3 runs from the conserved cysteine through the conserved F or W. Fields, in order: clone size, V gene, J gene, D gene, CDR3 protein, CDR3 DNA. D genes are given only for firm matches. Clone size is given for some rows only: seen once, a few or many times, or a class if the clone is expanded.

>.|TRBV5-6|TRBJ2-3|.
CASRASGTDTQYF
TGTGCCAGTAGGGCTAGCGGCACAGATACGCAGTATTTT
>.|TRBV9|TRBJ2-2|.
CASSVGTVSTGELFF
TGTGCCAGCAGCGTAGGGACAGTGTCCACCGGGGAGCTGTTTTTT
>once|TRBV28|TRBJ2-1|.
CASSRGNSYNEQFF
TGTGCCAGCAGTCGGGGGAACTCCTACAATGAGCAGTTCTTC
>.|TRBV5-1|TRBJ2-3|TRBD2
CASSLGTSTSDTQYF
TGCGCCAGCAGCTTGGGGACTAGTACTTCAGATACGCAGTATTTT
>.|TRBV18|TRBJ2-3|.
CASSPGGDTQYF
TGTGCCAGCTCACCGGGGGGAGATACGCAGTATTTT
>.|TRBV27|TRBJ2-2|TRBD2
CASSLTSLAGDTGELFF
TGTGCCAGCAGTTTAACCTCACTGGCGGGAGACACCGGGGAGCTGTTTTTT
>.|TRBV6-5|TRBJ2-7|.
CASSYRPGARDEQYF
TGTGCCAGCAGTTACCGGCCGGGGGCGCGGGACGAGCAGTACTTC
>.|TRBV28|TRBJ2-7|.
CASRRDTRTGEQYF
TGTGCCAGCAGGCGGGACACACGGACAGGAGAGCAGTACTTC
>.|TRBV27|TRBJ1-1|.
CASSQYGTEAFF
TGTGCCAGCAGTCAATACGGGACAGAAGCTTTCTTT
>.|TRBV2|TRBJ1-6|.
CASSEGQDDNSPLHF
TGTGCCAGCAGTGAAGGGCAGGATGATAATTCACCCCTCCACTTT
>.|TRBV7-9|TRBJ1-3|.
CASSSTGSGNTIYF
TGTGCCAGCAGCTCAACAGGGTCCGGAAACACCATATATTTT
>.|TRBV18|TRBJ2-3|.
CASSPLQTDTQYF
TGTGCCAGCTCACCACTCCAGACAGATACGCAGTATTTT
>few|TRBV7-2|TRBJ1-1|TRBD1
CASSRQGQEAFF
TGTGCCAGCAGCAGACAGGGCCAGGAAGCTTTCTTT